This is a list of T cell receptor beta chains from one sample in a study of breast tumors, draining lymph nodes, adjacent tissues. TCRdb analysed the multiplex PCR reads with MiXCR anew, one entry per CDR3 protein. The sample has about 200,000 distinct CDR3 sequences, about 32% seen once; the top ten hold over 4%. Material: axillary lymph node tissue. The receptor source for this set is a female donor with breast cancer. Some clones in this sample may be carry-over from other donors' samples. The conserved cysteine and the conserved F or W are not part of the CDR3 here.

j_call v_call cdr3_aa
TRBJ1-5 TRBV5-4 ASSRTEQETQH
TRBJ2-3 TRBV7-3 ASSPTGGGDTQY
TRBJ1-4 TRBV20-1 SATTGWGTNEKLF
TRBJ2-1 TRBV7-9 ASSLEGSGGNNEQF
TRBJ1-6 TRBV13 ASSLGQGVGTDSPLH
TRBJ2-7 TRBV7-2 ASSFSGSPYEQY
TRBJ2-7 TRBV7-2 ACSPGSSYEQY
TRBJ1-6 TRBV20-1 SASDGALNSPLH
TRBJ1-2 TRBV6-5 ASSHSRSRRSPLGGYT
TRBJ2-5 TRBV20-1 SARDRGTGVETQY
TRBJ2-2 TRBV7-2 ASSLSGDGELF
TRBJ2-1 TRBV4-1 ASSPTGASYNEQF
TRBJ2-3 TRBV5-1 ASSSKRGGTDTQY
TRBJ1-4 TRBV28 ASSSGGSGKKLF
TRBJ1-4 TRBV7-2 ASSLGPPGAGNEKLF
TRBJ1-1 TRBV5-1 ASSEIRGANTEAF
TRBJ2-7 TRBV14 ASGRSGADEQY
TRBJ1-6 TRBV6-5 ASSYEVDNSPLH
TRBJ2-7 TRBV6-2/TRBV6-3 ASTGTGRGEQY
TRBJ2-1 TRBV29-1 SVDSGGDSRYNEQF
TRBJ2-5 TRBV5-4 ASSRTGQEAQY
TRBJ1-2 TRBV12-3/TRBV12-4 ASSHRDRGGRNYGYT